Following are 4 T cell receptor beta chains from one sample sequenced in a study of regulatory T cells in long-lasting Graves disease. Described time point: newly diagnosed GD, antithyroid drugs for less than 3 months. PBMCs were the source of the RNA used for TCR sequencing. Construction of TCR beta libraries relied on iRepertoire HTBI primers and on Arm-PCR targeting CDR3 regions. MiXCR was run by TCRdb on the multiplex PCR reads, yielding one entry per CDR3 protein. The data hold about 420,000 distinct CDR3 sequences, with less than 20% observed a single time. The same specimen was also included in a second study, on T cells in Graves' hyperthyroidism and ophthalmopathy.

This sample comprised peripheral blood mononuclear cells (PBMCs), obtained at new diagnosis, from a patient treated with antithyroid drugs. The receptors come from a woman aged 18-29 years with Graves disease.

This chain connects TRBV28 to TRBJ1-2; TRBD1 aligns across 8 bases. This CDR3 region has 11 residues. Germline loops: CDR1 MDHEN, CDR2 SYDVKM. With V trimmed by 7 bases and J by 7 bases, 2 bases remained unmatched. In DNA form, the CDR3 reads TGTGCCAGCACCGACAGGGGTGGCTACACCTTC. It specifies CASTDRGGYTF.

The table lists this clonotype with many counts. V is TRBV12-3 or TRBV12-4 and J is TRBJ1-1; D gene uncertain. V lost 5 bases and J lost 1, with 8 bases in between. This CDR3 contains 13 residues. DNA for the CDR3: TGTGCCAGCAGTGACAAAACGAACACTGAAGCTTTCTTT. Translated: CASSDKTNTEAFF.

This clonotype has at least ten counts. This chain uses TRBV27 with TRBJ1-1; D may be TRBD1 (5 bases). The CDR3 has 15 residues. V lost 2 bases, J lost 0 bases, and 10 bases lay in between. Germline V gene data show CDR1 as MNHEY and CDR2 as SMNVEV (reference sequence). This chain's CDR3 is CASSLGAGLNTEAFF. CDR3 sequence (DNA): TGTGCCAGCAGTTTAGGGGCAGGACTGAACACTGAAGCTTTCTTT.

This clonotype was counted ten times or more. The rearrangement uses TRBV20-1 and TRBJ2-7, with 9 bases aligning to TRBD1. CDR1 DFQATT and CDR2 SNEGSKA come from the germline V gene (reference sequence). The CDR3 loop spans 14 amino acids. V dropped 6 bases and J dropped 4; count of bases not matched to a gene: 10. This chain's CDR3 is CSAIDRGKVYEQYF. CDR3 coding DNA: TGCAGTGCGATAGACAGGGGGAAGGTTTACGAGCAGTACTTC.